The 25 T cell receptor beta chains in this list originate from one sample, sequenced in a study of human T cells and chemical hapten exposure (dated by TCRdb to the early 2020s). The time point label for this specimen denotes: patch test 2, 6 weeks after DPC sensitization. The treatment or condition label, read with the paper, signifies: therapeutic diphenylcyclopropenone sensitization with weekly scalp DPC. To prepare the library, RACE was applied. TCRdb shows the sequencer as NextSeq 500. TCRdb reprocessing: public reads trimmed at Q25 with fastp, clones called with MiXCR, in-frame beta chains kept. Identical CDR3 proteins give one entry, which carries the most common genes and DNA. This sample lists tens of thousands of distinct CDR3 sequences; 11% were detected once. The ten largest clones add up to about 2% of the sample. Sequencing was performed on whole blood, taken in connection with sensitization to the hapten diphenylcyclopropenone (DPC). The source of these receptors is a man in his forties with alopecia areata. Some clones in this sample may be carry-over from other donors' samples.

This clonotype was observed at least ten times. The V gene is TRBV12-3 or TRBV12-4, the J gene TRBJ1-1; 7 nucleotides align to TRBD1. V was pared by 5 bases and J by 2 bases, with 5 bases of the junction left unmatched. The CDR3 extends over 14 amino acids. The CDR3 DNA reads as TGTGCCAGCAGTCCTCGGGACAGTAACACTGAAGCTTTCTTT. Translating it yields CASSPRDSNTEAFF.

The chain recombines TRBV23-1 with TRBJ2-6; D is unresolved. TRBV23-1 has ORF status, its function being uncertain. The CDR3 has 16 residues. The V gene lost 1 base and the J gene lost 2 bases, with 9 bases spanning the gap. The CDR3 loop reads CASSQFCPAGANVLTF. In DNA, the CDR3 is TGCGCCAGCAGTCAATTCTGCCCGGCTGGGGCCAACGTCCTGACTTTC.

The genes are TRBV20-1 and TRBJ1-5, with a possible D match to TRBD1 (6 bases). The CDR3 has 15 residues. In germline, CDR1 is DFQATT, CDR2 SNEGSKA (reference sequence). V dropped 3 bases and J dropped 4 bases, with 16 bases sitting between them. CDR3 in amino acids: CSASFGRGRNQPQHF. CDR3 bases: TGCAGTGCTAGCTTCGGCAGGGGAAGGAATCAGCCCCAGCATTTT.

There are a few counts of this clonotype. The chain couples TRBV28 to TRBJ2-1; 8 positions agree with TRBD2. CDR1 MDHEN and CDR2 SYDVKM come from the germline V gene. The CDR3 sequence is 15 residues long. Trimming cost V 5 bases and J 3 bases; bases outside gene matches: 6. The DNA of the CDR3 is TGTGCCAGCAGTACGACTAGCGCTCTCTACAATGAGCAGTTCTTC. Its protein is CASSTTSALYNEQFF.

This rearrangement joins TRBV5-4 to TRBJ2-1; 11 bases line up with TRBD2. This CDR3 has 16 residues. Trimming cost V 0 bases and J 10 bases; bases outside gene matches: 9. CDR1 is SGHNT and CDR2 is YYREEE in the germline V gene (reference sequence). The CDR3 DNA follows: TGTGCCAGCAGCTTGGCCGTACTAGCGGGAGTAGACGAGCAGTTCTTC. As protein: CASSLAVLAGVDEQFF.

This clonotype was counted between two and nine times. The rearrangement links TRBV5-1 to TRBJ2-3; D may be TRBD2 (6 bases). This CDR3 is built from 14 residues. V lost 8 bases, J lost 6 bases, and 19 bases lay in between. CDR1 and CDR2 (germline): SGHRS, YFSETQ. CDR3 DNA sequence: TGCGCCAGTACACTAGCAGGGATAGTGGATACGCAGTATTTT. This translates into CASTLAGIVDTQYF.

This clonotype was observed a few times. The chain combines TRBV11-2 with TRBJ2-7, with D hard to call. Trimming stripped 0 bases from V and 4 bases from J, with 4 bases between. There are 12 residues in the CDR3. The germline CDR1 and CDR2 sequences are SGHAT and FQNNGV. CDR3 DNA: TGTGCCAGCAGCTTAGAAGGTTACGAGCAGTACTTC. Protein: CASSLEGYEQYF.

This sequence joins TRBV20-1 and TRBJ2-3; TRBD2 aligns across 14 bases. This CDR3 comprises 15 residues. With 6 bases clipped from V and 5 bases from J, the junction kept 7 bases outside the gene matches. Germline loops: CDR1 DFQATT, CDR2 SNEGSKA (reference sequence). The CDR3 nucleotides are TGCAGTGCCCCTAGGACTAGCGGGAGGATAGATACGCAGTATTTT. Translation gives CSAPRTSGRIDTQYF.

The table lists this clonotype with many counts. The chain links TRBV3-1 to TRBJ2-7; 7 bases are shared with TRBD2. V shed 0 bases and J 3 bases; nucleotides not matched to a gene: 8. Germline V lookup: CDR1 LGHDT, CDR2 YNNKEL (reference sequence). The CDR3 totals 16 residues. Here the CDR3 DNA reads TGTGCCAGCAGCCAAGATCGGGGACTACTCAACTACGAGCAGTACTTC. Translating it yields CASSQDRGLLNYEQYF.

For the CDR3, the DNA is TGTGCCAGCACTACCCGGGCAGGGAGGATAGCGGGAGGTGACGGAAATGAGCAGTTCTTC. Translating it yields CASTTRAGRIAGGDGNEQFF. The chain recombines TRBV18 with TRBJ2-1, with 10 bases identical to TRBD2. The V gene end was trimmed by 8 bases and the J gene end by 7 bases; junction bases not matched to a gene: 26. There are 20 residues in the CDR3. Germline CDR1 reads KGHSH; CDR2 reads LQKENI.

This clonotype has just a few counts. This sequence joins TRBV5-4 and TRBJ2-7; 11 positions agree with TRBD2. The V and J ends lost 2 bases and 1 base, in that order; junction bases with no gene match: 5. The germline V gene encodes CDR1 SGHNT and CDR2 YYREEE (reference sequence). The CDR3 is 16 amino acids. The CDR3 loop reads CASSLGGLAVSYEQYV. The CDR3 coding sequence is TGTGCCAGCAGCTTAGGGGGACTAGCGGTTTCCTACGAGCAGTACGTC.

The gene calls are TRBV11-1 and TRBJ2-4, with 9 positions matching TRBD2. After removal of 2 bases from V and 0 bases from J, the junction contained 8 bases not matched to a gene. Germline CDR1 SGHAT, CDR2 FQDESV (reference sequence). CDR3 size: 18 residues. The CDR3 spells CASSLTASGTPAKNIQYF. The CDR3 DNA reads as TGTGCCAGCAGCTTAACGGCTAGCGGGACGCCAGCCAAAAACATTCAGTACTTC.

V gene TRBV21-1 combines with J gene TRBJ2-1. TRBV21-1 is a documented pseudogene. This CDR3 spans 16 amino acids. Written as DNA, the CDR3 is TGTGCCAGCAGCAAACCGCTTATAGATAGTGGATGGGAGCAGTTCTTC. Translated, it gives CASSKPLIDSGWEQFF.

Here the CDR3 DNA reads TGCAGCGTTGAAGGGGTAGGGTTGAACTATGGCTACACCTTC. It codes for CSVEGVGLNYGYTF. This chain connects TRBV29-1 to TRBJ1-2, with unresolved D. This CDR3 has 14 residues. Germline V CDR1 and CDR2: SQVTM, ANQGSEA. The V end lost 1 base, the J end lost 2 bases, and 11 bases lay between the germline ends. The full variable domain, its missing parts supplied by reference TRBV29-1 and TRBJ1-2, is SAVISQKPSRDICQRGTSLTIQCQVDSQVTMMFWYRQQPGQSLTLIATANQGSEATYESGFVIDKFPISRPNLTFSTLTVSNMSPEDSSIYLCSVEGVGLNYGYTFGSGTRLTVV.

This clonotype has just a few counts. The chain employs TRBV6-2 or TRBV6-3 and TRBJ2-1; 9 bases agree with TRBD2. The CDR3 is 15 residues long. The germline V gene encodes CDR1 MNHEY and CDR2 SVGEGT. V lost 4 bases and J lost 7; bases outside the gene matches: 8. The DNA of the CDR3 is TGTGCCAGCAGTTTGGCGGGAGGGCTAGGAAATGAGCAGTTCTTC. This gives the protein CASSLAGGLGNEQFF.

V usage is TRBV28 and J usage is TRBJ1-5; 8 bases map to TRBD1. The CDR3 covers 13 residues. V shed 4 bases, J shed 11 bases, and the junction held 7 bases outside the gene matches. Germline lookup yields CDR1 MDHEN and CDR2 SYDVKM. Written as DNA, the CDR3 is TGTGCCAGCAGTTCCACAGGGGGTGTATCCCAGCATTTT. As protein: CASSSTGGVSQHF.

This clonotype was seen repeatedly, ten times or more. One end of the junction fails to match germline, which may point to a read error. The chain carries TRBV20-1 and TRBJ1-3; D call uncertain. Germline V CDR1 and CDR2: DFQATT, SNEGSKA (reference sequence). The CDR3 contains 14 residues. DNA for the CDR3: TGCAGTGCAAGAGCGGTTAGCTCTGGAAACACCATATATTTT. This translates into CSARAVSSGNTIYF.

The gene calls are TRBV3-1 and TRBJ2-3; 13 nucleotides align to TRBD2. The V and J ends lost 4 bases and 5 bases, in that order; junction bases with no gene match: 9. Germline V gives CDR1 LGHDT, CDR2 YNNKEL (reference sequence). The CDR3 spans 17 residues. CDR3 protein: CASSRRTSGSSGDTQYF. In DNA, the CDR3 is TGTGCCAGCAGCCGAAGGACTAGCGGGAGTTCGGGAGATACGCAGTATTTT.

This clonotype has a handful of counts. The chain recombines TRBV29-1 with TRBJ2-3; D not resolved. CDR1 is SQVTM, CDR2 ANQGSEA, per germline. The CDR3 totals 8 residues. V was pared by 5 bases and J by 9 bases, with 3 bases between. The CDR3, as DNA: TGCAGCGTTCCAACGCAGTATTTT. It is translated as CSVPTQYF.

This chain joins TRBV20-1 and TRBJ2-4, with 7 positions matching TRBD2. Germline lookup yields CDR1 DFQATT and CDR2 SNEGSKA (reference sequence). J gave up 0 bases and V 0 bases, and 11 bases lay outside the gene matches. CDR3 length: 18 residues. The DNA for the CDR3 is TGCAGTGCTAGAGAGGCGGGGCCGGGGACTACAGCCAAAAACATTCAGTACTTC. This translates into CSAREAGPGTTAKNIQYF.

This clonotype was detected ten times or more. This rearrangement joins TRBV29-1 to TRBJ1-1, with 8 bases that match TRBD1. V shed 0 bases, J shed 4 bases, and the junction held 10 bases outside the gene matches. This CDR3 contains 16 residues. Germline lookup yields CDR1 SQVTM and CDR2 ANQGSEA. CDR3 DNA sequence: TGCAGCGTTGAAGACCGGCTGACAGGGGTGGCCACTGAAGCTTTCTTT. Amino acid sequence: CSVEDRLTGVATEAFF.

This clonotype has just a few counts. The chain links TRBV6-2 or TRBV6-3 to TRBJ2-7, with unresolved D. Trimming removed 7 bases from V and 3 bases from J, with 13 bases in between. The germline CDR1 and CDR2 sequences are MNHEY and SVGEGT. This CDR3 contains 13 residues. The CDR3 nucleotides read TGTGCCAGCACCTCAACCCCTTACTACGAGCAGTACGTC. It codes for CASTSTPYYEQYV.

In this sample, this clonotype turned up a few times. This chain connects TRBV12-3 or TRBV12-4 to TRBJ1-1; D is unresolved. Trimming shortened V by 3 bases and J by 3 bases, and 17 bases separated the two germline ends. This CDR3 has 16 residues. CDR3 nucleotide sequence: TGTGCCAGCAGTTTCGGGGAATTGCCGGCGTACACTGAAGCTTTCTTT. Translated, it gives CASSFGELPAYTEAFF.

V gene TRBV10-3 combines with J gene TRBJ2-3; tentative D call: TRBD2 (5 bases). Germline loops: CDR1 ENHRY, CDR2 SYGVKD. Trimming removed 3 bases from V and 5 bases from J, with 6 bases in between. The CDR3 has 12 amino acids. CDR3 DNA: TGTGCCATCAGTGAAGGACTAGATACGCAGTATTTT. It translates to CAISEGLDTQYF.

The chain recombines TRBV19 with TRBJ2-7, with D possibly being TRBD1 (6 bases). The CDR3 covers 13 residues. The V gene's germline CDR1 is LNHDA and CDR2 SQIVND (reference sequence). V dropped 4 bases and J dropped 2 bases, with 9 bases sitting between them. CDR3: CASSTGTTYEQYF. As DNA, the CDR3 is TGTGCCAGTAGTACCGGGACAACCTACGAGCAGTACTTC.